This T cell receptor beta chain comes out of a study of T cell changes during pregnancy in multiple sclerosis. This CDR3 spans 13 amino acids. Looked up from germline, CDR1 is SQVTM and CDR2 is ANQGSEA. Using immunoSEQ multiplex PCR, the repertoire was profiled, and TCRdb retains in-frame clones only, with some absent. This sample yields tens of thousands of clones, of which around 90% are seen a single time; about 6.3% belongs to the top ten. Here the sequenced sample was CD8+ T cells from peripheral blood mononuclear cells, taken after pregnancy. The receptor was derived from a female donor in good health, enrolled as a control in a pregnancy study. The V gene is TRBV29-1, the J gene TRBJ2-3; no reliable D call. CDR3 DNA: TGCGATTTAGGCGGCATTCGCACAGATACGCAGTATTTT. This encodes CDLGGIRTDTQYF.